Listed below are T cell receptor beta chains from one sample, sequenced in a study of human T cells and chemical hapten exposure. TCRdb re-derived calls from the RACE reads in MiXCR, one entry per CDR3 protein. The table has around 250,000 distinct CDR3 sequences, about 8.1% seen once. The sequenced sample was whole blood, obtained in connection with sensitization to the hapten diphenylcyclopropenone (DPC). The receptors here all came from a woman aged 40 to 50 with alopecia areata. Some clones in this sample may be carry-over from other donors' samples. CDR3s include the opening cysteine and the closing phenylalanine or tryptophan. Fields, in order: J gene, clone size, D gene, V gene, CDR3 length, CDR3 protein, CDR3 DNA. The D gene is left open where the match is weak. Some rows have no size entry. The others give once, few or many, or a class for an expanded clone.

J gene: TRBJ2-1
clone size: few
D gene: .
V gene: TRBV28
CDR3 length: 14
CDR3 protein: CASSLGGPWNEQFF
CDR3 DNA: TGTGCCAGCAGTTTAGGTGGGCCGTGGAATGAGCAGTTCTTC

J gene: TRBJ1-4
clone size: .
D gene: .
V gene: TRBV5-1
CDR3 length: 16
CDR3 protein: CASSSSSRAPWERLFF
CDR3 DNA: TGCGCCAGCAGCTCCTCCTCGCGGGCCCCCTGGGAAAGACTGTTTTTT

J gene: TRBJ2-2
clone size: few
D gene: TRBD2
V gene: TRBV4-3
CDR3 length: 16
CDR3 protein: CASSQDRGLGPGELFF
CDR3 DNA: TGCGCCAGCAGCCAAGATCGGGGACTAGGCCCCGGGGAGCTGTTTTTT

J gene: TRBJ1-3
clone size: few
D gene: .
V gene: TRBV12-3/TRBV12-4
CDR3 length: 19
CDR3 protein: CASSFEGLGPRGSGNTIYF
CDR3 DNA: TGTGCCAGCAGTTTTGAAGGTCTAGGGCCGAGGGGCTCTGGAAACACCATATATTTT

J gene: TRBJ2-3
clone size: few
D gene: .
V gene: TRBV9
CDR3 length: 13
CDR3 protein: CASSVEVSVTQYF
CDR3 DNA: TGTGCCAGCAGCGTAGAAGTGTCAGTAACGCAGTATTTT

J gene: TRBJ2-2
clone size: few
D gene: .
V gene: TRBV2
CDR3 length: 17
CDR3 protein: CASSELATPGNTGELFF
CDR3 DNA: TGTGCCAGCAGTGAATTGGCTACCCCGGGGAACACCGGGGAGCTGTTTTTT

J gene: TRBJ2-1
clone size: .
D gene: .
V gene: TRBV12-3/TRBV12-4
CDR3 length: 14
CDR3 protein: CASSRSGSYNEQFF
CDR3 DNA: TGTGCCAGCAGCAGATCGGGCTCCTACAATGAGCAGTTCTTC

J gene: TRBJ2-2
clone size: .
D gene: .
V gene: TRBV7-3
CDR3 length: 13
CDR3 protein: CASSLFGTGELFF
CDR3 DNA: TGTGCCAGCAGCTTATTCGGCACCGGGGAGCTGTTTTTT

J gene: TRBJ1-3
clone size: few
D gene: .
V gene: TRBV7-8
CDR3 length: 16
CDR3 protein: CASSLLSAGSGNTIYF
CDR3 DNA: TGTGCCAGCAGCTTATTATCGGCCGGCTCTGGAAACACCATATATTTT

J gene: TRBJ2-6
clone size: few
D gene: .
V gene: TRBV14
CDR3 length: 14
CDR3 protein: CASSLRSGANVLTF
CDR3 DNA: TGTGCCAGCAGCCTCCGATCTGGGGCCAACGTCCTGACTTTC

J gene: TRBJ1-1
clone size: few
D gene: .
V gene: TRBV10-3
CDR3 length: 14
CDR3 protein: CAISEGAKSTEAFF
CDR3 DNA: TGTGCCATCAGTGAGGGGGCCAAGAGCACTGAAGCTTTCTTT

J gene: TRBJ2-4
clone size: .
D gene: TRBD1
V gene: TRBV28
CDR3 length: 13
CDR3 protein: CASWGQGRNIQYF
CDR3 DNA: TGTGCCAGCTGGGGACAGGGACGGAACATTCAGTACTTC

J gene: TRBJ2-1
clone size: .
D gene: .
V gene: TRBV27
CDR3 length: 11
CDR3 protein: CASRIGGKQFF
CDR3 DNA: TGCGCCAGCAGAATCGGAGGGAAGCAGTTCTTC

J gene: TRBJ2-5
clone size: .
D gene: TRBD2
V gene: TRBV28
CDR3 length: 16
CDR3 protein: CASSLELAGVKETQYF
CDR3 DNA: TGTGCCAGCAGTCTCGAACTAGCGGGAGTGAAAGAGACCCAGTACTTC

J gene: TRBJ1-5
clone size: many
D gene: .
V gene: TRBV12-3/TRBV12-4
CDR3 length: 13
CDR3 protein: CASSLGVGQPQHF
CDR3 DNA: TGTGCCAGCAGCCTAGGGGTAGGACAGCCCCAGCATTTT

J gene: TRBJ2-7
clone size: few
D gene: TRBD2
V gene: TRBV6-2/TRBV6-3
CDR3 length: 13
CDR3 protein: CASSWDYSYEQYF
CDR3 DNA: TGTGCCAGCAGCTGGGACTACTCCTACGAGCAGTACTTC

J gene: TRBJ2-5
clone size: few
D gene: .
V gene: TRBV2
CDR3 length: 15
CDR3 protein: CASSPTLGLKETQYF
CDR3 DNA: TGTGCCAGCAGCCCCACCTTGGGGCTAAAAGAGACCCAGTACTTC

J gene: TRBJ2-1
clone size: few
D gene: .
V gene: TRBV6-2/TRBV6-3
CDR3 length: 17
CDR3 protein: CASSYPLLVVSYHEQFF
CDR3 DNA: TGTGCCAGCAGTTATCCCTTACTAGTTGTGTCATACCATGAGCAGTTCTTC

J gene: TRBJ2-5
clone size: few
D gene: .
V gene: TRBV28
CDR3 length: 14
CDR3 protein: CASSQGGGRPIPYF
CDR3 DNA: TGTGCCAGCAGCCAAGGGGGCGGGAGGCCAATCCCATACTTC

J gene: TRBJ2-1
clone size: .
D gene: TRBD1
V gene: TRBV4-3
CDR3 length: 15
CDR3 protein: CASSQGQGPYNEQFF
CDR3 DNA: TGCGCCAGCAGCCAGGGACAGGGCCCATACAATGAGCAGTTCTTC

J gene: TRBJ2-3
clone size: few
D gene: .
V gene: TRBV21-1
CDR3 length: 15
CDR3 protein: CASSNRTRFPDTQYF
CDR3 DNA: TGTGCCAGCAGCAACCGCACCAGGTTTCCAGATACGCAGTATTTT

J gene: TRBJ2-7
clone size: .
D gene: .
V gene: TRBV6-2/TRBV6-3
CDR3 length: 14
CDR3 protein: CASSYSIGNYEQYF
CDR3 DNA: TGTGCCAGCAGTTACTCAATCGGGAACTACGAGCAGTACTTC

J gene: TRBJ1-3
clone size: .
D gene: .
V gene: TRBV6-5
CDR3 length: 14
CDR3 protein: CATLDTYSGNTIYF
CDR3 DNA: TGTGCCACCTTAGACACATACTCTGGAAACACCATATATTTT

J gene: TRBJ2-7
clone size: once
D gene: .
V gene: TRBV20-1
CDR3 length: 11
CDR3 protein: CSASLSYEQYF
CDR3 DNA: TGCAGTGCTAGCCTCTCCTACGAGCAGTACTTC

J gene: TRBJ2-3
clone size: .
D gene: .
V gene: TRBV5-1
CDR3 length: 15
CDR3 protein: CASSPGRGSTDTQYF
CDR3 DNA: TGCGCCAGCAGCCCAGGGAGGGGGAGCACAGATACGCAGTATTTT

J gene: TRBJ1-1
clone size: .
D gene: TRBD1
V gene: TRBV9
CDR3 length: 15
CDR3 protein: CASSVLDRGLSEAFF
CDR3 DNA: TGTGCCAGCAGCGTTCTTGACAGGGGGCTGTCTGAAGCTTTCTTT

J gene: TRBJ2-7
clone size: few
D gene: .
V gene: TRBV6-6
CDR3 length: 11
CDR3 protein: CASSSSSEQYF
CDR3 DNA: TGTGCCAGCAGTTCCTCGTCTGAGCAGTACTTC

J gene: TRBJ2-2
clone size: many
D gene: .
V gene: TRBV20-1
CDR3 length: 12
CDR3 protein: CSVRHYTGELFF
CDR3 DNA: TGCAGTGTCCGACACTACACCGGGGAGCTGTTTTTT

J gene: TRBJ2-7
clone size: few
D gene: TRBD2
V gene: TRBV20-1
CDR3 length: 14
CDR3 protein: CSAVRASGSGEQYF
CDR3 DNA: TGCAGTGCCGTGAGGGCTAGCGGGAGTGGCGAGCAGTACTTC

J gene: TRBJ1-1
clone size: .
D gene: .
V gene: TRBV5-6
CDR3 length: 14
CDR3 protein: CASSYGQASSEAFF
CDR3 DNA: TGTGCCAGCAGCTATGGTCAGGCTTCCTCTGAAGCTTTCTTT

J gene: TRBJ2-3
clone size: many
D gene: .
V gene: TRBV4-3
CDR3 length: 15
CDR3 protein: CASSQGPFDGDTQYF
CDR3 DNA: TGCGCCAGCAGCCAAGGTCCCTTTGACGGGGATACGCAGTATTTT

J gene: TRBJ2-2
clone size: .
D gene: TRBD2
V gene: TRBV6-5
CDR3 length: 18
CDR3 protein: CASREMGLAGDITMELFF
CDR3 DNA: TGTGCCAGCAGGGAAATGGGACTAGCGGGCGATATCACAATGGAGCTGTTTTTT

J gene: TRBJ2-7
clone size: .
D gene: TRBD2
V gene: TRBV6-2/TRBV6-3
CDR3 length: 16
CDR3 protein: CASSRIRLAGANEQYF
CDR3 DNA: TGTGCCAGCAGTCGAATTAGACTAGCGGGAGCCAACGAGCAGTACTTC

J gene: TRBJ1-1
clone size: many
D gene: .
V gene: TRBV29-1
CDR3 length: 13
CDR3 protein: CSAGSGLNTEAFF
CDR3 DNA: TGCAGCGCCGGGAGCGGGCTGAACACTGAAGCTTTCTTT

J gene: TRBJ1-2
clone size: .
D gene: .
V gene: TRBV29-1
CDR3 length: 14
CDR3 protein: CSVLIALRDYGYTF
CDR3 DNA: TGCAGCGTTTTGATCGCCCTCAGGGACTATGGCTACACCTTC

J gene: TRBJ2-7
clone size: .
D gene: .
V gene: TRBV28
CDR3 length: 14
CDR3 protein: CASSFGQSSYEQYF
CDR3 DNA: TGTGCCAGCAGTTTCGGACAGTCCTCCTACGAGCAGTACTTC

J gene: TRBJ1-2
clone size: few
D gene: TRBD1
V gene: TRBV20-1
CDR3 length: 15
CDR3 protein: CSARTGPGPNYGYTF
CDR3 DNA: TGCAGTGCTAGGACAGGGCCTGGTCCCAACTATGGCTACACCTTC

J gene: TRBJ1-1
clone size: .
D gene: TRBD1
V gene: TRBV2
CDR3 length: 14
CDR3 protein: CASSLQGINTEAFF
CDR3 DNA: TGTGCCAGCAGCCTACAGGGGATCAACACTGAAGCTTTCTTT

J gene: TRBJ2-3
clone size: .
D gene: .
V gene: TRBV7-2
CDR3 length: 14
CDR3 protein: CASSSDALYDTQYF
CDR3 DNA: TGTGCCAGCAGCTCCGACGCCCTTTATGATACGCAGTATTTT

J gene: TRBJ2-2
clone size: many
D gene: TRBD1
V gene: TRBV28
CDR3 length: 18
CDR3 protein: CASSLDGTGPTNTGELFF
CDR3 DNA: TGTGCCAGCAGTTTAGATGGGACAGGACCTACGAACACCGGGGAGCTGTTTTTT

J gene: TRBJ1-1
clone size: few
D gene: TRBD1
V gene: TRBV20-1
CDR3 length: 16
CDR3 protein: CSARIKNRGAFTEAFF
CDR3 DNA: TGCAGTGCGCGGATTAAGAACAGGGGCGCCTTCACTGAAGCTTTCTTT

J gene: TRBJ1-3
clone size: .
D gene: .
V gene: TRBV27
CDR3 length: 16
CDR3 protein: CASSLYPPGAGNTIYF
CDR3 DNA: TGTGCCAGCAGTTTATACCCCCCCGGGGCAGGAAACACCATATATTTT

J gene: TRBJ2-1
clone size: few
D gene: TRBD2
V gene: TRBV20-1
CDR3 length: 11
CDR3 protein: CSASSGGEQFF
CDR3 DNA: TGCAGTGCTAGCTCGGGAGGTGAGCAGTTCTTC

J gene: TRBJ2-3
clone size: few
D gene: .
V gene: TRBV2
CDR3 length: 14
CDR3 protein: CASSGIGGADTQYF
CDR3 DNA: TGTGCCAGCAGCGGAATAGGAGGAGCGGATACGCAGTATTTT

J gene: TRBJ2-1
clone size: .
D gene: .
V gene: TRBV28
CDR3 length: 14
CDR3 protein: CASSSQTAYNEQFF
CDR3 DNA: TGTGCCAGCAGTTCCCAGACCGCCTACAATGAGCAGTTCTTC

J gene: TRBJ2-2
clone size: .
D gene: .
V gene: TRBV28
CDR3 length: 14
CDR3 protein: CASRHSPNTGELFF
CDR3 DNA: TGTGCCAGCAGGCATAGTCCAAACACCGGGGAGCTGTTTTTT

J gene: TRBJ2-7
clone size: .
D gene: .
V gene: TRBV28
CDR3 length: 11
CDR3 protein: CASSLMGEQYF
CDR3 DNA: TGTGCCAGCAGTTTGATGGGCGAGCAGTACTTC

J gene: TRBJ2-2
clone size: .
D gene: .
V gene: TRBV4-3
CDR3 length: 16
CDR3 protein: CASSLDVRKGAGELFF
CDR3 DNA: TGCGCCAGCAGCCTGGACGTTCGGAAGGGAGCCGGGGAGCTGTTTTTT

J gene: TRBJ1-2
clone size: few
D gene: .
V gene: TRBV4-1
CDR3 length: 15
CDR3 protein: CASSQLTAANYGYTF
CDR3 DNA: TGCGCCAGCAGCCAACTGACGGCAGCTAACTATGGCTACACCTTC

J gene: TRBJ2-1
clone size: few
D gene: TRBD2
V gene: TRBV4-2
CDR3 length: 16
CDR3 protein: CASSQESAGGNNEQFF
CDR3 DNA: TGTGCCAGCAGCCAAGAGTCAGCGGGAGGGAACAATGAGCAGTTCTTC

J gene: TRBJ2-7
clone size: .
D gene: TRBD1
V gene: TRBV20-1
CDR3 length: 16
CDR3 protein: CSARDSMTGDRSEQYF
CDR3 DNA: TGCAGTGCTAGAGATTCTATGACAGGGGATCGATCCGAGCAGTACTTC

J gene: TRBJ1-4
clone size: .
D gene: .
V gene: TRBV7-2
CDR3 length: 15
CDR3 protein: CASSLGRDGHMKLFF
CDR3 DNA: TGTGCCAGCAGCTTGGGCCGGGACGGTCACATGAAACTGTTTTTT

J gene: TRBJ2-1
clone size: many
D gene: .
V gene: TRBV7-9
CDR3 length: 12
CDR3 protein: CASSSSANEQFF
CDR3 DNA: TGTGCCAGCAGCTCCTCGGCCAATGAGCAGTTCTTC

J gene: TRBJ2-4
clone size: .
D gene: TRBD1
V gene: TRBV12-3/TRBV12-4
CDR3 length: 14
CDR3 protein: CASSPGQGVYIQYF
CDR3 DNA: TGTGCCAGCAGCCCCGGACAGGGTGTGTACATTCAGTACTTC

J gene: TRBJ2-5
clone size: few
D gene: TRBD1
V gene: TRBV6-1
CDR3 length: 13
CDR3 protein: CASHRGEVETQYF
CDR3 DNA: TGTGCCAGCCACAGGGGAGAAGTGGAGACCCAGTACTTC

J gene: TRBJ1-1
clone size: .
D gene: .
V gene: TRBV3-1
CDR3 length: 11
CDR3 protein: CASSQDSAVFF
CDR3 DNA: TGTGCCAGCAGCCAAGATTCGGCGGTTTTCTTT

J gene: TRBJ1-4
clone size: few
D gene: .
V gene: TRBV11-1
CDR3 length: 15
CDR3 protein: CASSPGPTPGEKLFF
CDR3 DNA: TGTGCCAGCAGCCCAGGCCCTACACCGGGTGAAAAACTGTTTTTT

J gene: TRBJ2-7
clone size: few
D gene: .
V gene: TRBV28
CDR3 length: 14
CDR3 protein: CASSPQGKVEEQYF
CDR3 DNA: TGTGCCAGCAGCCCCCAGGGGAAGGTAGAGGAGCAGTACTTC